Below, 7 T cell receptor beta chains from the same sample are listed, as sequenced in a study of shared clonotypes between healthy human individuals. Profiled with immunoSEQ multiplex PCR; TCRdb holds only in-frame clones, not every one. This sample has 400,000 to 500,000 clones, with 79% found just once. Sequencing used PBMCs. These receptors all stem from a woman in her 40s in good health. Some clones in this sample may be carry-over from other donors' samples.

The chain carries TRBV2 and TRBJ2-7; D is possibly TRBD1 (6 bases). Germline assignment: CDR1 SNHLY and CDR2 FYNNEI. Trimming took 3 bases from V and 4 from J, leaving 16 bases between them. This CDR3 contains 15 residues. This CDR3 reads CASSETGAGEYEQYF. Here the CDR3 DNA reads TGTGCCAGCAGTGAGACCGGGGCAGGGGAGTACGAGCAGTACTTC.

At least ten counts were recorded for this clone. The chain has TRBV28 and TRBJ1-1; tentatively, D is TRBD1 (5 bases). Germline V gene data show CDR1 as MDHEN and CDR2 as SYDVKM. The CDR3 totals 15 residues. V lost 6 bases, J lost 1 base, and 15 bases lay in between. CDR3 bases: TGTGCCAGCAGGCCGTACGGGGGAGGGAACACTGAAGCTTTCTTT. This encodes CASRPYGGGNTEAFF.

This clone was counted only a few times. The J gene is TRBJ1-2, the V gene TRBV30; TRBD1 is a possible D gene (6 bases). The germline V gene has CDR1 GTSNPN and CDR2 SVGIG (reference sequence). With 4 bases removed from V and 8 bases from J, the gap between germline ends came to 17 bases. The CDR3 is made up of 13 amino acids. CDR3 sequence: CAWKSSGVRGYTF. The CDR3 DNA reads TGTGCCTGGAAGAGTTCAGGGGTGCGCGGCTACACCTTC. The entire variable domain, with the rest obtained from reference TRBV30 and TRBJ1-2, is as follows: SQTIHQWPATLVQPVGSPLSLECTVEGTSNPNLYWYRQAAGRGLQLLFYSVGIGQISSEVPQNLSASRPQDRQFILSSKKLLLSDSGFYLCAWKSSGVRGYTFGSGTRLTVV.

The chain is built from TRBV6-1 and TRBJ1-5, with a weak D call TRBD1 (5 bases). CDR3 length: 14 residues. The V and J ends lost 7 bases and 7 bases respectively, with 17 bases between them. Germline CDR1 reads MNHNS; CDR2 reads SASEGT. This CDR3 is CASTGTISGQPQHF. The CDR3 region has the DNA TGTGCCAGCACCGGGACCATATCAGGCCAGCCCCAGCATTTT.

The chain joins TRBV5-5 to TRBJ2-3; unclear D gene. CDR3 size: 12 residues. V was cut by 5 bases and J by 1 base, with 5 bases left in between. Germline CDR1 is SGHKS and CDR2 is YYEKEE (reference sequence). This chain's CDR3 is CASSSGTDTQYF. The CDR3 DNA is TGTGCCAGCAGTTCGGGCACAGATACGCAGTATTTT.

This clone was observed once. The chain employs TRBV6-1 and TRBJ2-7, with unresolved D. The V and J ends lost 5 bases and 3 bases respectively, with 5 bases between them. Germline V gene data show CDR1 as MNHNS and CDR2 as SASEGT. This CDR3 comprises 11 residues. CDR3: CASSTYYEQYF. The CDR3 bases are TGTGCCAGCAGTACCTACTACGAGCAGTACTTC.

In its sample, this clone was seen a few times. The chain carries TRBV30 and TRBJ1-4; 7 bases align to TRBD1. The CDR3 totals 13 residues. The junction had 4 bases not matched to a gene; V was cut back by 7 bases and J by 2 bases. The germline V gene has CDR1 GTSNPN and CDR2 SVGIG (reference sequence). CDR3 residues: CASSTGTNEKLFF. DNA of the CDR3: TGTGCCTCATCGACAGGGACTAATGAAAAACTGTTTTTT.